This is a list of T cell receptor beta chains from one sample in a study of cytomegalovirus exposure and HLA in healthy donors. The table came from immunoSEQ multiplex PCR; TCRdb's copy has only in-frame clones and leaves some out. The sample records approximately 130,000 clones, more than 80% being singletons. The specimen was PBMCs. The receptors were sampled from a woman aged 25-40 years in good health and CMV-seropositive. Both conserved end residues are trimmed from each CDR3. The size of a clone is reported for some rows only, either as once, few or many, or as a class for expanded clones.

NA TRBJ2-1 TRBV4-1 ASSQDLSADYNEQF
NA TRBJ2-2 TRBV6-1 ASSVGTSGTNTGELF
NA TRBJ1-3 TRBV4-1 ASSQPTGASGNTIY
NA TRBJ2-3 TRBV9 ASSSGLAGGLDTQY
NA TRBJ1-1 TRBV11-3 ASSQDRDTEAF
NA TRBJ1-1 TRBV6-1 ASSEEFGFLEAF
NA TRBJ2-3 TRBV28 ASSSGQGTDTQY
NA TRBJ2-5 TRBV28 ASSLGRLLGPTQETQY
few TRBJ2-7 TRBV28 ASTLQGTPSYEQY
once TRBJ1-3 TRBV2 ASKRGQGDHTIY
NA TRBJ2-1 TRBV9 ASSLWASGGYNEQF
NA TRBJ1-1 TRBV7-9 ASSLSQGGAF
NA TRBJ1-1 TRBV28 ASSEDILNTEAF
NA TRBJ1-1 TRBV2 ASSTYREGAEAF
NA TRBJ2-5 TRBV2 ASSILGETQY
NA TRBJ1-1 TRBV10-3 AIRRAGTDTEAF